This paragraph covers one T cell receptor beta chain sequence. These data are taken from a study of PD-L1 blockade in urothelial cancer. Across the study: Atezolizumab at 1,200 mg intravenously every 3 weeks was started by patients in 2014.

Measured with immunoSEQ multiplex PCR; TCRdb has only the in-frame clones, and not every one. The data contain roughly 26,000 clones, roughly nine tenths of them singletons. Sequenced material: PBMCs, taken around atezolizumab (anti-PD-L1) treatment. The receptor was derived from a man aged 45-60 years with urothelial cancer.

The chain's CDR3 is CASSVPGIAHEQYF. CDR3 nucleotides: TGTGCCAGCAGCGTACCAGGGATAGCCCACGAGCAGTACTTC. V and J are TRBV5-6 and TRBJ2-7, with D tentatively TRBD1 (5 bases). V was shortened by 4 bases and J by 5 bases, with 16 bases between the two germline ends. The CDR3 consists of 14 residues. Germline V gene sequence: CDR1 SGHDT, CDR2 YYEEEE.